The T cell receptor (beta chain) described here comes from a study of PD-L1 blockade in urothelial cancer (dated by TCRdb to about 2017). As for the study more broadly: Every patient began therapy in 2014 and was given atezolizumab 1,200 mg intravenously every 3 weeks. About nine tenths of the roughly 29 patients were identified as males with urothelial cancer of bladder origin, and a prior smoking history was reported by 18 of 29 patients. An ECOG performance status of 0 or 1 was recorded for the patients, and 0 to 3 prior chemotherapy regimens had been received by the patients. Blood samples were analyzed at two time points: 3 weeks after treatment start (second dose) and 6 weeks after treatment start. Blood samples gave median yields of 141,255 T cells and 80,000 to 90,000 unique TCRs, along with a median clonality of approximately 0.084. The study was an exploratory multi-omic analysis of somatic, immune and clinical correlates of response to PD-L1 blockade with atezolizumab in urothelial cancer. Pretreatment tumor samples, along with matched peripheral blood serially collected before and after atezolizumab treatment, were subjected to TCR sequencing. Durable clinical benefit meant progression-free survival longer than 6 months, and TCR features were also tested against progression-free and overall survival. Whole exome sequencing and RNA sequencing of pretreatment tumors were performed alongside TCR sequencing in the same patients. Roughly ten patients achieved durable clinical benefit and fewer than 25 did not. Pretreatment blood TCR-seq was available for nearly 30 patients, at least one posttreatment blood collection was obtained for some 25 patients, and tumor TCR-seq was available for some 25 patients. Overall results and qualifications from the work: Small sample size (n of about 30) and many exploratory analyses mean the results are intended to be hypothesis-generating. At 3 weeks after the start of treatment, tumor-associated TCR clones in peripheral blood had expanded more in patients with durable benefit (n ≈ 20, p = 0.022). Improved progression-free and overall survival was associated with having pretreatment peripheral blood TCR clonality below the median.

Regarding this clone: Its antigen is unknown. No qualities accompany the bases; no much larger clone lies one base away.

The label giving this sample's time point can be read as: peripheral blood 6 weeks after treatment start. The cohort comprised 25 to 30 patients with locally advanced or metastatic urothelial carcinoma treated at Memorial Sloan Kettering on a trial protocol. Peripheral blood mononuclear cells were collected from each patient pretreatment and during treatment, giving between 1 and 8 total time points per patient. The Qiagen DNeasy Blood extraction kit was used to purify genomic DNA from total PBMCs and from tumor samples. Collected pretreatment and during treatment, PBMCs were isolated and stored as previously described. Each PCR received spiked-in synthetic TCR analog templates so that absolute template abundance could be estimated from read counts. The immunoSEQ assay was used to amplify TCRbeta CDR3 regions from genomic DNA with bias-controlled V and J gene primers. Sequencing of rearranged TCRbeta segments was done at approximately 20X coverage. On the study's bioinformatics: Clustering was used to correct sequencing errors, and CDR3s were annotated against IMGT so that V, D and J genes could be assigned. Downstream analyses used only productive TCRbeta rearrangements and left out out-of-frame or stop-codon sequences. To compute clonality, Shannon entropy was normalized by the log of the number of unique productive sequences and then subtracted from one. Fisher's exact test with Benjamini-Hochberg correction, using a cutoff of adjusted p below 0.01, was how clones that differed between time points or between blood and tumor were identified. TCRdb took over this immuneACCESS table, retaining in-frame rearrangements with V and J assigned. Such tables are incomplete; in checked studies, under half of the missing clones stem from an unresolved V gene, and the remainder is unexplained. The DNA was the basis for D and trimming; V, J and clone size are from that table. For this sample there are about 40,000 clones; approximately 81% appear just once. 2.6% of the sample is held by the ten biggest clonotypes.

The source is an older man with urothelial cancer. The sequencing used PBMCs, collected around atezolizumab (anti-PD-L1) treatment.

CDR3 sequence: CAWGSSYNEQFF. The nucleotides are TGTGCCTGGGGTAGCTCCTACAATGAGCAGTTCTTC. The V gene is TRBV30 and the J gene is TRBJ2-1; the D gene remains uncertain. Including cysteine and phenylalanine, the CDR3 has 12 amino acids. Only the CDR3 DNA stays, 36 bases, in frame from base 1. V loses 5 bases, J loses 0 bases, and the germline ends lie 5 bases apart. The CDR1 and CDR2 encoded by the germline V gene (reference sequence) are GTSNPN and SVGIG.